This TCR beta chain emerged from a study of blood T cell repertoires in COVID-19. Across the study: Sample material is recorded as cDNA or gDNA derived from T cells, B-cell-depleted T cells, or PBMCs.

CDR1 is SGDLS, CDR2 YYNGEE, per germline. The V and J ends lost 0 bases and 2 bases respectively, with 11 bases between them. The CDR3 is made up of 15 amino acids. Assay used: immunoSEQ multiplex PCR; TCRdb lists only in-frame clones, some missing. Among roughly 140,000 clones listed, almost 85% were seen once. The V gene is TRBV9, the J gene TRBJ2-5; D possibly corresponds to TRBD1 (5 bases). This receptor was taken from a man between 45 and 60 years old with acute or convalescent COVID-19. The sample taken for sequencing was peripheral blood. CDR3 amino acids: CASSVGGAPQETQYF. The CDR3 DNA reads TGTGCCAGCAGCGTAGGTGGGGCCCCTCAAGAGACCCAGTACTTC. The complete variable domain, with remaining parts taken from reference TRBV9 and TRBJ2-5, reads DSGVTQTPKHLITATGQRVTLRCSPRSGDLSVYWYQQSLDQGLQFLIQYYNGEERAKGNILERFSAQQFPDLHSELNLSSLELGDSALYFCASSVGGAPQETQYFGPGTRLLVL.